This T cell receptor (beta chain) comes out of a study of glioma-infiltrating T cells. Across the whole study: Dexamethasone exposure before glioma surgery was limited to six or fewer days. Target coverage was about 4.5- to 11-fold for about a million blood T cells. General study results and limits: Signature shared blood CDR3 motifs were enriched in low-divergence and depleted in high-divergence patients. Above-expected tissue-blood divergence occurred in all gliomas, most in low-grade ones.

Using RNA template, CDR3s of TCR alpha and beta were amplified with iRepertoire arm-PCR. MiXCR, run by TCRdb on the multiplex PCR reads, gives a single entry per CDR3 protein. The sample has fewer than 500,000 distinct CDR3 sequences, less than 50% seen once; the top ten hold 12%. The germline gives CDR1 MNHNS, CDR2 SASEGT. V lost 6 bases, J lost 8 bases, and 4 bases lay in between. CDR3 length equals 10 residues. As regards this clonotype: The antigen remains undetermined.

The sequencing sample was made of glioma tissue, nonneoplastic brain tissue, or PBMCs (not recorded which). The rearrangement uses TRBV6-1 and TRBJ2-2; D uncertain. The TCR originated in a human donor with low-grade glioma or glioblastoma, undergoing nonglioma brain surgery, or in good health (not recorded which). CDR3: CASSGGELFF. DNA of the CDR3: TGTGCCAGCAGCGGGGGGGAGCTGTTTTTT.